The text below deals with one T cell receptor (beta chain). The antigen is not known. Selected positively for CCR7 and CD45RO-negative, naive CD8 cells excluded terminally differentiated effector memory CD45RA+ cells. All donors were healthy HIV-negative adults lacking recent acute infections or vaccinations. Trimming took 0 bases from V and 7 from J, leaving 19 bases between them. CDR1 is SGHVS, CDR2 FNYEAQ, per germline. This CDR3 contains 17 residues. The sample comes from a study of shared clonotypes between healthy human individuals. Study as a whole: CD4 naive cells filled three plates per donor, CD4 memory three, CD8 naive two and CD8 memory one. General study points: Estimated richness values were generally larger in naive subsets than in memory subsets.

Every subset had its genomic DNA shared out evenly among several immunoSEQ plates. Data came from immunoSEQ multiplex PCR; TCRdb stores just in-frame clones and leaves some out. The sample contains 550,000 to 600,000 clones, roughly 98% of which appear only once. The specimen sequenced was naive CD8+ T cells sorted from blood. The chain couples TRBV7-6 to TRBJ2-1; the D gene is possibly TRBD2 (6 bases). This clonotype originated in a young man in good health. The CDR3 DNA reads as TGTGCCAGCAGCTTAGCTTTCGGGAGCCGAGTCCTTAATGAGCAGTTCTTC. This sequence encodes CASSLAFGSRVLNEQFF.